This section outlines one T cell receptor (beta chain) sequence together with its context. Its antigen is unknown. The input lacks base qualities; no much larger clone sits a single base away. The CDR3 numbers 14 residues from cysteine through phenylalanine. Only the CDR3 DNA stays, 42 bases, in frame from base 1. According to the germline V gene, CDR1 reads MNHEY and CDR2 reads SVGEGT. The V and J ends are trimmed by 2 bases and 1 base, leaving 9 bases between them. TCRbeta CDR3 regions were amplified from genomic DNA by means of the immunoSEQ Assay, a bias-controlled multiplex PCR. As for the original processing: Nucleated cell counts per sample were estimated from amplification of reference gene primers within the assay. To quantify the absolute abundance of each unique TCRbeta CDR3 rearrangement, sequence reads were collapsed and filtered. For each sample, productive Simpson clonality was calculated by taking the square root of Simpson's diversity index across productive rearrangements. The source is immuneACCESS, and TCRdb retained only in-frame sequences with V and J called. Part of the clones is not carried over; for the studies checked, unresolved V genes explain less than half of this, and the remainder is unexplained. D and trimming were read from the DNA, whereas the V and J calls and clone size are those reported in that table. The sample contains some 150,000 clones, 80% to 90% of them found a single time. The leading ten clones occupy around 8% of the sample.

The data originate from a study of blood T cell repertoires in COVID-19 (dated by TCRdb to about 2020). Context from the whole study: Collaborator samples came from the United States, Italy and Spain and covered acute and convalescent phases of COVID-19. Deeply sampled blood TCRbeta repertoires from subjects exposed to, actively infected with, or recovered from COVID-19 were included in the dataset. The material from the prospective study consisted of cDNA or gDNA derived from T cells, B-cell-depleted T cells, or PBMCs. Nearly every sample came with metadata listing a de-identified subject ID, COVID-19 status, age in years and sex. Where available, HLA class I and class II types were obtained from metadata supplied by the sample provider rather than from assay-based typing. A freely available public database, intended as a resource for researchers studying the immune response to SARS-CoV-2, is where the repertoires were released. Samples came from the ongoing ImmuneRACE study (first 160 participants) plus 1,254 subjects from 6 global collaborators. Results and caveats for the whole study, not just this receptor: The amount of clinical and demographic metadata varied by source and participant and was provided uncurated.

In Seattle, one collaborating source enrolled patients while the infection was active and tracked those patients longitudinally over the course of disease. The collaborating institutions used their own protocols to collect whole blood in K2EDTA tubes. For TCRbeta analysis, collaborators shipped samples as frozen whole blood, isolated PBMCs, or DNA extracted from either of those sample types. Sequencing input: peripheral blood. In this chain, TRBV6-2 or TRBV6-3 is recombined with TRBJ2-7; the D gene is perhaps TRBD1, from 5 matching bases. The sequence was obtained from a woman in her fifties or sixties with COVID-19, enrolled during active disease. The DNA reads TGTGCCAGCAGTTACCTGGCAGGGTCCTACGAGCAGTACTTC. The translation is CASSYLAGSYEQYF.